This TCR beta chain comes out of a study of T cells in Graves' hyperthyroidism and ophthalmopathy. Germline-derived CDR1 and CDR2 are SGHRS and YFSETQ. The CDR3 runs 15 residues. Points on this clonotype: One end of the junction is discordant with germline, which a read error may explain.

TCR beta CDR3 regions were amplified from RNA. The TCR CDR3 was amplified in a first-round RT-PCR using the HTBI primer set. TCRdb recomputed calls from the multiplex PCR reads with MiXCR, one row per CDR3 protein. This table holds some 300,000 distinct CDR3 sequences, roughly 13% found once. The receptor was isolated from a woman aged 40-49 years with Graves' hyperthyroidism. The chain recombines TRBV5-1 with TRBJ2-7; D may be TRBD2 (6 bases). Material for sequencing was blood. CDR3 protein: CASSLILANRHDQYF. The CDR3 nucleotides read TGCGCCAGCAGCTTGATCCTAGCGAACCGCCACGATCAGTACTTC.